This T cell receptor (beta chain) was obtained from a study of T cells in Graves' hyperthyroidism and ophthalmopathy. Study-wide results and limits: Most expanded thyroid clonotypes above 0.001 recurred in blood. Patients with ophthalmopathy were separated from those with stable hyperthyroidism by a 13 V-J model. Median prediction lead before ophthalmopathy onset was about 6.5 months with the model.

Used for diagnoses were clinical symptoms, serum thyroxine and TRAb, thyroid ultrasound and orbital computed tomography. From RNA transcripts, TCR beta CDR3 regions were amplified. RT-PCR in the first round (using the HTBI primer set) targeted the TCR CDR3. MiXCR was run by TCRdb on the multiplex PCR reads, yielding one entry per CDR3 protein. Found here are under 500,000 distinct CDR3 sequences, around 15% of them singletons; the top ten hold around 30%. At least ten counts were recorded for this clonotype. Its antigen is undetermined. Sequencing was performed on blood. The sequence derives from a man aged 45-65 years with Graves' ophthalmopathy.

For the CDR3, the DNA is TGTGCCAGCAGCCAAGATAGCTCCTCGGCTTTAGTAGATACGCAGTATTTT. Encoded protein: CASSQDSSSALVDTQYF. This chain uses TRBV3-1 with TRBJ2-3; D is undetermined. Trimming left V 0 bases short and J 5 bases short, with 18 bases between. From germline, CDR1 is LGHDT and CDR2 YNNKEL (reference sequence). There are 17 residues in the CDR3.